The 21 T cell receptor beta chains below were found in one sample sequenced in a study of molecular identifiers for immune sequencing clone quantification. MiXCR was run by TCRdb on the PCR reads, yielding one entry per CDR3 protein. This sample has under 600,000 distinct CDR3 sequences, with 20% to 25% found just once. Sequenced material: naive CD8+ T cells from blood, with Jurkat cell RNA spiked in. Described subset: FACS-sorted CD8+CD4-CCR7+CD45RA+ naive T cells. The receptors were sampled from a human donor in good health. Some libraries in this study had Jurkat cell RNA spiked in.

This clonotype occurred many times. This chain connects TRBV30 to TRBJ2-3; D is unclear. The V and J ends lost 7 bases and 0 bases respectively, with 11 bases between them. The CDR3 loop spans 13 amino acids. Germline values: CDR1 GTSNPN, CDR2 SVGIG (reference sequence). CDR3 amino acids: CAFQNGSTDTQYF. Here the CDR3 DNA reads TGTGCCTTCCAAAATGGGAGCACAGATACGCAGTATTTT. Full variable domain (outside the CDR3, taken from reference TRBV30 and TRBJ2-3): SQTIHQWPATLVQPVGSPLSLECTVEGTSNPNLYWYRQAAGRGLQLLFYSVGIGQISSEVPQNLSASRPQDRQFILSSKKLLLSDSGFYLCAFQNGSTDTQYFGPGTRLTVL.

Many counts were recorded for this clonotype. The gene calls are TRBV4-1 and TRBJ2-7, with D possibly TRBD2 on 6 matching bases. Trimming took off 4 bases at V and 2 bases at J, with 18 bases between the two ends. Germline CDR1 is MGHRA and CDR2 is YSYEKL. This CDR3 region has 16 residues. CDR3 nucleotide sequence: TGCGCCAGCAGCCTCCGGCCGGAGGGGTCCCCCTACGAGCAGTACTTC. Amino acids: CASSLRPEGSPYEQYF.

Concerning this clonotype: The CDR3 carries no conserved terminal phenylalanine or tryptophan, so it likely arises from a read error. The rearrangement joins TRBV12-3 or TRBV12-4 to TRBJ2-5; 9 bases line up with TRBD2. The ends lost 10 bases at V and 5 bases at J; junction bases unmatched: 11. The CDR3 is made up of 14 amino acids. The CDR3 DNA follows: TGTGCCACTTCCGGGACTAGCAATTGGGAGACCCAGTACTCC. Translating gives CATSGTSNWETQYS.

V gene TRBV6-2 or TRBV6-3 combines with J gene TRBJ2-2; no clear D. The CDR3 has 11 residues. In germline, CDR1 is MNHEY, CDR2 SVGEGT. V was pared by 8 bases and J by 7 bases, with 8 bases between. The CDR3 spells CASGKDGELFF. For the CDR3, the DNA is TGTGCCAGCGGGAAGGACGGGGAGCTGTTTTTT.

Only a few counts were recorded for this clonotype. J is TRBJ1-6 and V is TRBV7-9; 9 bases agree with TRBD1. Germline values: CDR1 SEHNR, CDR2 FQNEAQ (reference sequence). V shed 3 bases and J 7 bases; nucleotides not matched to a gene: 1. The CDR3 has 14 residues. The CDR3 here is CASSFGQGNSPLHF. The DNA for the CDR3 is TGTGCCAGCAGCTTCGGACAGGGGAATTCACCCCTCCACTTT.

This clonotype was seen at least ten times. The V and J genes are TRBV4-1 and TRBJ2-7; D might be TRBD1 (5 bases). Looked up from germline, CDR1 is MGHRA and CDR2 is YSYEKL. V was trimmed by 1 base and J by 7 bases, leaving 14 bases between them. This CDR3 contains 14 residues. In DNA, the CDR3 is TGCGCCAGCAGCCAAGGGCAGGGTCCTGGTGAGCAGTACTTC. Its protein product is CASSQGQGPGEQYF.

This chain links TRBV19 with TRBJ2-3, with D possibly being TRBD2 (6 bases). Trimming removed 6 bases at V and 4 bases at J, with 17 bases between. Germline-derived CDR1 and CDR2 are LNHDA and SQIVND (reference sequence). The CDR3 has 15 residues. CDR3 loop: CASSSSGSSADTQYF. CDR3 in DNA: TGTGCCAGTAGCAGCAGCGGGTCAAGCGCAGATACGCAGTATTTT.

In its sample, this clonotype was seen many times. The rearrangement joins TRBV13 to TRBJ2-2; D gene uncertain. V was clipped by 0 bases and J by 7 bases, with 6 bases between them. Germline CDR1 PRHDT, CDR2 FYEKMQ (reference sequence). The CDR3 runs to 13 residues. CDR3 sequence: CASSLGRVGELFF. The CDR3 nucleotides read TGTGCCAGCAGCTTAGGCCGGGTCGGGGAGCTGTTTTTT.

Turning to this clonotype: A read error is possible here, since a much larger clone lies one base away. V is TRBV2 and J is TRBJ1-1; D may be TRBD1 (5 bases). The CDR3 covers 14 residues. Germline V gene data show CDR1 as SNHLY and CDR2 as FYNNEI. The CDR3 sequence is CASSEGRENAEAFF. Here the CDR3 DNA reads TGTGCCAGCAGTGAGGGACGGGAGAACGCTGAAGCTTTCTTT.

CDR3: CARWDSNYEQYF. CDR3 sequence (DNA): TGTGCCAGATGGGACAGTAACTACGAGCAGTACTTC. The chain employs TRBV6-2 or TRBV6-3 and TRBJ2-7; TRBD1 agrees at 7 bases. This CDR3 spans 12 amino acids. Germline values: CDR1 MNHEY, CDR2 SVGEGT. V dropped 9 bases and J dropped 3; count of bases not matched to a gene: 5.

This clonotype was detected a few times. V gene TRBV5-6 combines with J gene TRBJ2-2; 7 bases map to TRBD1. V lost 3 bases, J lost 1 base, and 3 bases stayed unmatched. Germline CDR1 is SGHDT and CDR2 is YYEEEE. The CDR3 extends over 15 amino acids. CDR3 coding DNA: TGTGCCAGCAGCTGGGACAGAAGGAACACCGGGGAGCTGTTTTTT. Its translation is CASSWDRRNTGELFF.

This clonotype came up a few times. The rearrangement joins TRBV6-5 to TRBJ1-6; a weak D match, TRBD1 (5 bases). Germline V gives CDR1 MNHEY, CDR2 SVGAGI. Trimming took 4 bases from V and 8 from J, leaving 15 bases between them. The CDR3 contains 15 residues. CDR3 nucleotide sequence: TGTGCCAGCAGTTTCACAGGCGATAGTGATTCACCCCTCCACTTT. Translated, it gives CASSFTGDSDSPLHF.

The V call is TRBV19, the J call TRBJ2-3; D tentatively reads TRBD1 or TRBD2 (5 bases each). V was cut by 1 base and J by 0 bases, with 8 bases left in between. Germline-derived CDR1 and CDR2 are LNHDA and SQIVND (reference sequence). This CDR3 has 15 residues. The CDR3 bases are TGTGCCAGTAGTATAGTTGGGGGAAGCACAGATACGCAGTATTTT. Its protein product is CASSIVGGSTDTQYF.

This clonotype was found a few times. The chain uses TRBV10-1 and TRBJ2-1; D is uncertain. Trimming took off 1 base at V and 6 bases at J, with 19 bases between the two ends. The CDR3 sequence is 17 residues long. Germline V gene data show CDR1 as WNHNN and CDR2 as SYGVQD (reference sequence). This CDR3 reads CASSEFKVPMMSNEQFF. In DNA, the CDR3 is TGCGCCAGCAGTGAGTTTAAGGTTCCAATGATGAGCAATGAGCAGTTCTTC.

This clonotype was detected ten times or more. The chain recombines TRBV20-1 with TRBJ2-7, with D perhaps matching TRBD2 (6 bases). V lost 3 bases and J lost 5, with 8 bases in between. Germline assignment: CDR1 DFQATT and CDR2 SNEGSKA (reference sequence). The CDR3 consists of 11 residues. CDR3 amino acids: CSARTSHEQYF. The CDR3 region has the DNA TGCAGTGCTAGGACTAGTCACGAGCAGTACTTC.

In this sample, this clonotype turned up many times. As DNA, the CDR3 is TGTGCCAGCAGTTTCCCGGGGACAGAAGCTTTCTTT. Amino acids: CASSFPGTEAFF. This chain links TRBV6-5 with TRBJ1-1; TRBD1 might be the D (6 bases). CDR1 is MNHEY and CDR2 is SVGAGI in the germline V gene. The CDR3 has 12 amino acids. Trimming removed 4 bases from V and 8 bases from J, with 11 bases in between.

This clonotype was seen a handful of times. This chain connects TRBV27 to TRBJ1-1; D call uncertain. V gave up 5 bases and J gave up 3 bases, with 7 bases separating them. The CDR3 spans 12 residues. Germline V gives CDR1 MNHEY, CDR2 SMNVEV (reference sequence). CDR3 sequence reads: CASSDWDTEAFF. The CDR3 DNA sequence: TGTGCCAGCAGTGACTGGGACACTGAAGCTTTCTTT.

This clonotype was counted ten times or more. The chain combines TRBV20-1 with TRBJ1-5, with D maybe TRBD1 (5 bases). Germline V lookup: CDR1 DFQATT, CDR2 SNEGSKA (reference sequence). The CDR3 length is 15 residues. V lost 5 bases to trimming and J lost 3 bases, with 17 bases between them. CDR3: CSALPRGFVNQPQHF. The CDR3 DNA follows: TGCAGTGCTCTGCCTAGGGGATTTGTCAATCAGCCCCAGCATTTT.

This clonotype came up many times. The chain has TRBV4-1 and TRBJ1-5; weak D call: TRBD1 (5 bases). Between the trimmed V and J ends, which lost 2 bases and 6 bases, there was a span of 8 bases. CDR1 is MGHRA and CDR2 is YSYEKL in the germline V gene. This CDR3 is built from 13 residues. The CDR3 region has the DNA TGCGCCAGCAGCCAAAACCAGGGTCAGCCCCAGCATTTT. Its protein product is CASSQNQGQPQHF.

V gene TRBV7-9 combines with J gene TRBJ2-7; TRBD1 matches at 8 bases. The germline V gene has CDR1 SEHNR and CDR2 FQNEAQ (reference sequence). The CDR3 has 14 amino acids. The V gene end was trimmed by 4 bases and the J gene end by 3 bases; junction bases not matched to a gene: 5. The CDR3 nucleotides read TGTGCCAGCAGCTCCCAGGACAGGGTCTACGAGCAGTACTTC. Translation: CASSSQDRVYEQYF.

In this sample, this clonotype turned up many times. This sequence joins TRBV23-1 and TRBJ2-7; no firm D call. TRBV23-1 is sorted into the ORF group, with uncertain function. This CDR3 region has 17 residues. Trimming pared 4 bases from V and 4 bases from J, leaving 23 bases between. CDR3 in amino acids: CASSRRPGPQIEYEQYF. In DNA form, the CDR3 reads TGCGCCAGCAGTCGAAGACCGGGCCCTCAAATCGAATACGAGCAGTACTTC.